The 28 T cell receptor beta chains presented below share a single source sample, sequenced in a study of shared clonotypes between healthy human individuals. Assay: immunoSEQ multiplex PCR; the TCRdb copy retains only in-frame clones and omits some. Of 2 million to 3 million clones listed, more than 85% are singletons. The sample was naive CD4+ T cells from PBMCs. Subset here: CD45RA+ positively selected. These receptors were collected from a man younger than 35 in good health. Some clones in this sample may be carry-over from other donors' samples.

Worth noting for this clone: This sample also contains other DNA sequences that code for the same CDR3. V usage is TRBV2 and J usage is TRBJ2-2; D might be TRBD1 (6 bases). The CDR3 runs 15 residues. Germline values: CDR1 SNHLY, CDR2 FYNNEI. V was clipped by 3 bases and J by 0 bases, with 8 bases between them. DNA of the CDR3: TGTGCCAGCAGTGAGGACAGCGCGAACACCGGGGAGCTGTTTTTT. The encoded protein is CASSEDSANTGELFF. The full variable domain, in which reference TRBV2 and TRBJ2-2 provide the parts outside the CDR3, is EPEVTQTPSHQVTQMGQEVILRCVPISNHLYFYWYRQILGQKVEFLVSFYNNEISEKSEIFDDQFSVERPDGSNFTLKIRSTKLEDSAMYFCASSEDSANTGELFFGEGSRLTVL.

This rearrangement joins TRBV5-6 to TRBJ2-2, with D unclear. The CDR3 spans 16 residues. Germline CDR1 SGHDT, CDR2 YYEEEE. Trimming removed 3 bases at V and 2 bases at J, with 14 bases between. The CDR3 region has the DNA TGTGCCAGCAGCTCCCCCGGCGCCATAAACACCGGGGAGCTGTTTTTT. Translated, it gives CASSSPGAINTGELFF.

A note on this clone: Other DNA sequences from this sample encode an identical CDR3 as well. The rearrangement uses TRBV5-1 and TRBJ2-1, with 13 bases lining up with TRBD2. The V gene's germline CDR1 is SGHRS and CDR2 YFSETQ. This CDR3 has 16 amino acids. V shed 0 bases, J shed 8 bases, and the junction held 5 bases outside the gene matches. The CDR3 nucleotides are TGCGCCAGCAGCTTGGGACTAGCGGGAGGCTATGATGAGCAGTTCTTC. Its protein product is CASSLGLAGGYDEQFF.

The chain carries TRBV4-1 and TRBJ2-3; D unclear. V shed 4 bases and J shed 0 bases, with 8 bases lying between them. CDR3 length: 14 amino acids. The germline gives CDR1 MGHRA, CDR2 YSYEKL. The CDR3 bases are TGCGCCAGCAGCCGTTTACTAAGCACAGATACGCAGTATTTT. This encodes CASSRLLSTDTQYF.

J is TRBJ2-7 and V is TRBV11-2; perhaps TRBD1 as D (6 bases). V lost 5 bases to trimming and J lost 3 bases, with 14 bases between them. The length of the CDR3 is 14 residues. Germline values: CDR1 SGHAT, CDR2 FQNNGV. The CDR3 spells CASSPYPGVYEQYF. The CDR3 nucleotides read TGTGCCAGCAGCCCCTACCCAGGGGTCTACGAGCAGTACTTC.

CDR3 nucleotides: TGTGCCAGCAACAGACCGGGACTAGCTACGAACACCGGGGAGCTGTTTTTT. Encoded protein: CASNRPGLATNTGELFF. The V call is TRBV7-9, the J call TRBJ2-2; 9 bases line up with TRBD2. In germline, CDR1 is SEHNR, CDR2 FQNEAQ (reference sequence). The CDR3 has 17 residues. Losses at the gene ends were 7 bases for V and 0 bases for J; bases not matched to a gene: 9.

This chain joins TRBV6-6 and TRBJ1-5, with TRBD1 as a possible D gene (5 bases). The V end was cut by 6 bases, the J end by 7 bases, with 13 bases between. Germline assignment: CDR1 MNHNY and CDR2 SVGAGI (reference sequence). This CDR3 spans 13 amino acids. DNA of the CDR3: TGTGCCAGCAGCGGGGCAGTGTTACAGCCCCAGCATTTT. This codes for CASSGAVLQPQHF.

This chain connects TRBV29-1 to TRBJ1-2, with D maybe TRBD1 (6 bases). Trimming cost V 1 base and J 5 bases, with 14 bases left between them. The CDR3 extends over 14 amino acids. Germline assignment: CDR1 SQVTM and CDR2 ANQGSEA. The CDR3 region is CSVEASRGGYGYTF. CDR3 DNA: TGCAGCGTTGAAGCCAGCAGGGGAGGGTATGGCTACACCTTC.

V gene TRBV2 combines with J gene TRBJ2-1, with TRBD2 identical over 12 bases. Germline V CDR1 and CDR2: SNHLY, FYNNEI. The CDR3 spans 14 residues. V lost 3 bases and J lost 9; bases outside the gene matches: 3. This CDR3 is CASSDRLAGAEQFF. The CDR3 DNA reads as TGTGCCAGCAGTGACCGACTAGCGGGAGCTGAGCAGTTCTTC.

V usage is TRBV5-4 and J usage is TRBJ1-4, with a weak D call TRBD1 (6 bases). Between the trimmed V and J ends, which lost 3 bases and 0 bases, there was a span of 12 bases. The CDR3 sequence is 16 residues long. Looked up from germline, CDR1 is SGHNT and CDR2 is YYREEE (reference sequence). Here the CDR3 reads CASSSGQLATNEKLFF. In nucleotides, the CDR3 is TGTGCCAGCAGCTCTGGACAGCTTGCAACTAATGAAAAACTGTTTTTT.

V is TRBV27 and J is TRBJ2-3; 10 nucleotides align to TRBD2. This CDR3 has 14 residues. Germline trimming cut 5 bases from V and 4 bases from J; bases unmatched to any gene: 3. Germline loops: CDR1 MNHEY, CDR2 SMNVEV (reference sequence). The DNA for the CDR3 is TGTGCCAGCAGTAGCGGGAGGGCCCCAGATACGCAGTATTTT. It specifies CASSSGRAPDTQYF.

This clone appeared once. The CDR3 here is CASTGQATNTGELFF. CDR3 in DNA: TGTGCCAGCACCGGACAGGCCACCAACACCGGGGAGCTGTTTTTT. The chain uses TRBV2 and TRBJ2-2; 7 nucleotides match TRBD1. J lost 2 bases, V lost 7 bases, and 7 bases had no gene match. Germline V lookup: CDR1 SNHLY, CDR2 FYNNEI. The CDR3 runs to 15 residues.

The chain has TRBV19 and TRBJ1-1; D not resolved. The CDR3 sequence is 16 residues long. V was cut by 3 bases and J by 8 bases, with 22 bases left in between. CDR1 LNHDA and CDR2 SQIVND come from the germline V gene (reference sequence). This chain's CDR3 is CASSILGRRALAEAFF. CDR3 DNA: TGTGCCAGTAGTATTTTAGGACGGCGAGCATTAGCCGAAGCTTTCTTT.

V and J are TRBV28 and TRBJ1-5, with TRBD1 matching 9 bases. With V trimmed by 11 bases and J by 5 bases, 7 bases remained unmatched. There are 13 residues in the CDR3. The germline gives CDR1 MDHEN, CDR2 SYDVKM. In DNA, the CDR3 is TGTGCCGGACAGGGGAGAATCCATCAGCCCCAGCATTTT. Amino acid sequence: CAGQGRIHQPQHF.

The genes are TRBV29-1 and TRBJ1-4; D may be TRBD1 (6 bases). V gave up 5 bases and J gave up 4 bases, with 11 bases separating them. The CDR3 covers 13 residues. Germline V lookup: CDR1 SQVTM, CDR2 ANQGSEA. The CDR3 nucleotides are TGCAGCGTTTTATCAGGGGTTAATGAAAAACTGTTTTTT. Translated, it gives CSVLSGVNEKLFF.

The chain has TRBV5-1 and TRBJ2-1; TRBD2 agrees at 8 bases. Unmatched junction bases numbered 15, after V lost 4 bases and J lost 9 bases. Per the germline V gene, CDR1 is SGHRS and CDR2 is YFSETQ. The CDR3 sequence is 16 residues long. The CDR3 protein is CASSPFQISGTGEQFF. DNA of the CDR3: TGCGCCAGCAGCCCGTTCCAAATTAGCGGGACGGGTGAGCAGTTCTTC.

The chain joins TRBV5-1 to TRBJ1-2; TRBD1 is a possible D gene (6 bases). Per the germline V gene, CDR1 is SGHRS and CDR2 is YFSETQ. This CDR3 is built from 13 residues. The V and J ends lost 4 bases and 4 bases respectively, with 11 bases between them. The chain's CDR3 is CASSNRVRYGYTF. DNA for the CDR3: TGCGCCAGCAGCAACAGGGTCCGCTATGGCTACACCTTC.

With respect to this clone: Different DNA sequences within this sample yield the same CDR3. The chain combines TRBV18 with TRBJ1-4, with 7 bases fitting TRBD1. This CDR3 has 14 amino acids. V lost 6 bases to trimming and J lost 5 bases; unmatched junction nucleotides: 6. CDR1 and CDR2 from the germline V gene are KGHSH and LQKENI. DNA for the CDR3: TGTGCCAGCTCCCGGGACAGAGGGAATGAAAAACTGTTTTTT. As protein: CASSRDRGNEKLFF. The entire variable domain, with the rest obtained from reference TRBV18 and TRBJ1-4, is as follows: NAGVMQNPRHLVRRRGQEARLRCSPMKGHSHVYWYRQLPEEGLKFMVYLQKENIIDESGMPKERFSAEFPKEGPSILRIQQVVRGDSAAYFCASSRDRGNEKLFFGSGTQLSVL.

The CDR3 spells CASSSPRGQRSSGANVLTF. DNA for the CDR3: TGTGCCAGCAGTTCACCTCGGGGACAGAGGTCCTCTGGGGCCAACGTCCTGACTTTC. The V gene is TRBV27, the J gene TRBJ2-6; 7 bases map to TRBD1. J lost 0 bases, V lost 4 bases, and 12 bases had no gene match. The germline V gene encodes CDR1 MNHEY and CDR2 SMNVEV (reference sequence). The CDR3 runs 19 residues.

The rearrangement joins TRBV4-2 to TRBJ2-7; D gene unclear. CDR1 and CDR2 from the germline V gene are LGHNA and YNFKEQ. With 4 bases removed from V and 3 bases from J, the gap between germline ends came to 13 bases. The CDR3 has 14 amino acids. The CDR3 DNA reads TGTGCCAGCAGCCCTCAGCTAGTAATCTACGAGCAGTACTTC. Translation: CASSPQLVIYEQYF.

With respect to this clone: Other DNA sequences in the sample encode the same CDR3. The chain joins TRBV5-1 to TRBJ2-3, with D unclear. Per germline, CDR1 SGHRS and CDR2 YFSETQ. V gave up 0 bases and J gave up 2 bases, with 7 bases separating them. The CDR3 is 14 amino acids. The CDR3 loop is CASSLGADTDTQYF. CDR3 DNA: TGCGCCAGCAGCTTGGGGGCGGACACAGATACGCAGTATTTT.

In its sample, this clone was seen once. CDR3 sequence (DNA): TGTGCCAGCAGCCCTGGAAGATGGGGGGAGCAGTACTTC. Protein: CASSPGRWGEQYF. The chain recombines TRBV7-2 with TRBJ2-7; D possibly uses TRBD1 or TRBD2 (5 bases each). The germline V gene encodes CDR1 SGHTA and CDR2 FQGNSA. V was trimmed by 5 bases and J by 7 bases, leaving 15 bases between them. This CDR3 spans 13 amino acids.

V gene TRBV5-1 combines with J gene TRBJ2-7, with D perhaps TRBD1 (7 bases). Germline-derived CDR1 and CDR2 are SGHRS and YFSETQ. V lost 3 bases, J lost 7 bases, and 20 bases lay in between. The CDR3 covers 15 residues. The CDR3 bases are TGCGCCAGCAGCTCTGGGGCGGGACAGCCCACTGAGCAGTACTTC. It codes for CASSSGAGQPTEQYF.

The chain carries TRBV30 and TRBJ2-7; D is uncertain. This CDR3 comprises 16 residues. Germline V gene data show CDR1 as GTSNPN and CDR2 as SVGIG (reference sequence). Trimming removed 1 base at V and 0 bases at J, with 16 bases between. The CDR3 DNA is TGTGCCTGGAGTGGTCACAGTGGCCTAAGCTCCTACGAGCAGTACTTC. It codes for CAWSGHSGLSSYEQYF.

The chain recombines TRBV7-9 with TRBJ1-2; D unclear. CDR1 SEHNR and CDR2 FQNEAQ come from the germline V gene (reference sequence). The V end lost 5 bases, the J end lost 4 bases, and 11 bases lay between the germline ends. This CDR3 comprises 13 residues. The CDR3, as DNA: TGTGCCAGCAGCCCTAGCTCGGGCTATGGCTACACCTTC. This encodes CASSPSSGYGYTF.

The rearrangement uses TRBV15 and TRBJ1-2; D is perhaps TRBD1 (5 bases). This CDR3 comprises 13 residues. The V gene's germline CDR1 is LNHNV and CDR2 YYDKDF (reference sequence). The V end lost 1 base, the J end lost 11 bases, and 14 bases lay between the germline ends. The CDR3 sequence is CATSRGTTSGYTF. CDR3 DNA: TGTGCCACCAGCAGAGGCACGACGTCAGGGTACACCTTC.

The chain has TRBV27 and TRBJ2-6; D is unclear. Deletions cut 6 bases from V and 0 bases from J, with 12 bases between. The CDR3 has 16 residues. Germline CDR1 MNHEY, CDR2 SMNVEV (reference sequence). CDR3 nucleotide sequence: TGTGCCAGCAGGACCCGTAATCACTCTGGGGCCAACGTCCTGACTTTC. It encodes CASRTRNHSGANVLTF. Full variable domain (outside the CDR3, taken from reference TRBV27 and TRBJ2-6): EAQVTQNPRYLITVTGKKLTVTCSQNMNHEYMSWYRQDPGLGLRQIYYSMNVEVTDKGDVPEGYKVSRKEKRNFPLILESPSPNQTSLYFCASRTRNHSGANVLTFGAGSRLTVL.

Here the CDR3 reads CASSLGATPNQPQHF. DNA for the CDR3: TGTGCCAGCTCGCTCGGAGCTACCCCCAATCAGCCCCAGCATTTT. The V and J genes are TRBV18 and TRBJ1-5; no clear D. The CDR3 spans 15 residues. V lost 6 bases and J lost 3, with 15 bases in between. Germline lookup yields CDR1 KGHSH and CDR2 LQKENI.